The rows below give T cell receptor beta chains drawn from one sample of a study of blood T cell repertoires in COVID-19. This table comes from immunoSEQ multiplex PCR, and its TCRdb copy is limited to in-frame clones, with some not included. The sample yields about 340,000 clones, around 90% seen once. Sample: PBMCs or T cells enriched from blood (not recorded which). These receptors were obtained from a woman aged 30 to 39 who had recovered from COVID-19. The CDR3 runs from the conserved cysteine through the conserved F or W. Each record gives: clone size, J gene, D gene, V gene, CDR3 protein, CDR3 DNA. D genes are given only for firm matches. For some rows the clone size is stated as once, few or many, or as a class when expanded; others skip it.

. TRBJ2-5 TRBD2 TRBV9 CASSARTSGSAETQYF TGTGCCAGCAGCGCCCGGACTAGCGGGAGTGCAGAGACCCAGTACTTC
. TRBJ1-1 . TRBV11-2 CASSRQTDLNTEAFF TGTGCCAGCAGCAGACAGACCGACTTGAACACTGAAGCTTTCTTT
once TRBJ1-5 . TRBV5-5 CASSPPTTGLNQPQHF TGTGCCAGCAGCCCACCCACGACAGGTCTCAATCAGCCCCAGCATTTT
. TRBJ1-2 . TRBV7-9 CASLWNREGDYGYTF TGTGCCAGCCTCTGGAACAGGGAGGGCGACTATGGCTACACCTTC
. TRBJ2-3 . TRBV19 CASSSLPGGRSTDTQYF TGTGCCAGTAGTTCGCTCCCCGGGGGTAGGAGCACAGATACGCAGTATTTT
once TRBJ1-5 TRBD1 TRBV4-1 CASSPDRGGQPQHF TGCGCCAGCAGCCCAGACAGGGGCGGACAGCCCCAGCATTTT
. TRBJ1-5 TRBD1 TRBV28 CASSAGQGGNQPQHF TGTGCCAGCAGTGCCGGACAGGGAGGCAATCAGCCCCAGCATTTT
. TRBJ1-2 TRBD1 TRBV7-3 CASSYTGGHGYTF TGTGCCAGCAGCTACACAGGGGGCCATGGCTACACCTTC
. TRBJ2-1 . TRBV6-5 CASRRLGRSNEQFF TGTGCCAGCAGGCGACTAGGCCGGAGCAATGAGCAGTTCTTC
once TRBJ1-1 TRBD1 TRBV5-1 CASSLGGTVNTEAFF TGCGCCAGCAGCTTGGGGGGGACAGTGAACACTGAAGCTTTCTTT
. TRBJ1-1 TRBD1 TRBV4-1 CASSYGQGNEAFF TGCGCCAGCAGCTACGGACAGGGGAATGAAGCTTTCTTT
. TRBJ1-1 . TRBV6-4 CASSDSGGNGNTEAFF TGTGCCAGCAGTGACTCAGGGGGTAATGGGAACACTGAAGCTTTCTTT
. TRBJ1-1 . TRBV18 CASSPLGVANTEAFF TGTGCCAGCTCACCACTCGGGGTGGCGAACACTGAAGCTTTCTTT
. TRBJ1-6 . TRBV30 CAWQGSPNSPLHF TGTGCCTGGCAGGGATCTCCTAATTCACCCCTCCACTTT
. TRBJ1-1 TRBD1 TRBV28 CASSFGLGQGGGAFF TGTGCCAGCAGCTTCGGTCTAGGACAGGGTGGGGGAGCTTTCTTT
many TRBJ2-1 TRBD2 TRBV7-9 CASSIRTSGRGRSSYNEQFF TGTGCCAGCAGCATCAGGACTAGCGGGAGGGGAAGAAGCTCCTACAATGAGCAGTTCTTC
. TRBJ1-2 . TRBV19 CASSIDEDSAYGYTF TGTGCCAGTAGTATAGATGAGGACAGCGCGTATGGCTACACCTTC
few TRBJ2-5 . TRBV12-3/TRBV12-4 CASSRQERETQYF TGTGCCAGCAGCCGTCAGGAACGGGAGACCCAGTACTTC
few TRBJ2-6 . TRBV12-3/TRBV12-4 CASSPSGANVLTF TGTGCCAGCAGTCCTTCTGGGGCCAACGTCCTGACTTTC
. TRBJ2-5 TRBD1 TRBV19 CASSIDLGQGLRETQYF TGTGCCAGTAGTATAGATCTGGGACAGGGACTACGAGAGACCCAGTACTTC
. TRBJ2-2 . TRBV28 CASSFVNSGGELFF TGTGCCAGCAGTTTCGTGAATTCAGGGGGGGAGCTGTTTTTT
. TRBJ1-2 TRBD1 TRBV5-1 CASREGTGDYGYTF TGCGCCAGCAGAGAGGGGACAGGGGACTATGGCTACACCTTC
. TRBJ2-7 . TRBV10-2 CASSESSTGYEQYF TGCGCCAGCAGTGAGTCGTCGACGGGCTACGAGCAGTACTTC
. TRBJ1-4 . TRBV9 CASSRTANEKLFF TGTGCCAGCAGTAGAACAGCTAATGAAAAACTGTTTTTT
. TRBJ1-2 TRBD1 TRBV19 CASSDREDGYTF TGTGCCAGTAGTGACAGGGAGGATGGCTACACCTTC
. TRBJ2-5 TRBD2 TRBV10-3 CAISPTSGRTETQYF TGTGCCATCAGCCCGACTAGCGGGAGGACGGAGACCCAGTACTTC
. TRBJ1-1 TRBD1 TRBV9 CASSEGTGYMNTEAFF TGTGCCAGCAGCGAAGGGACAGGGTATATGAACACTGAAGCTTTCTTT
. TRBJ2-1 . TRBV5-4 CASSFLGYGNEQFF TGTGCCAGCAGCTTCCTAGGATACGGCAATGAGCAGTTCTTC
. TRBJ1-5 TRBD1 TRBV28 CASRMTGGRNQPQHF TGTGCCAGCAGGATGACAGGGGGCCGGAATCAGCCCCAGCATTTT
. TRBJ2-7 . TRBV7-9 CASSPQGEGEYF TGTGCCAGCAGCCCACAGGGGGAGGGGGAGTACTTC
. TRBJ2-7 TRBD1 TRBV28 CASSSQGRGLDEQYF TGTGCCAGCAGTTCTCAGGGCAGGGGGTTGGACGAGCAGTACTTC
. TRBJ1-2 . TRBV6-5 CASSYSMRDYGYTF TGTGCCAGCAGTTACTCGATGAGAGACTATGGCTACACCTTC
. TRBJ2-7 . TRBV7-3 CASSLTFGYEQYF TGTGCCAGCAGCTTAACGTTCGGGTACGAGCAGTACTTC
. TRBJ1-6 TRBD1 TRBV7-3 CASSLSRPGGNSPLHF TGTGCCAGCAGCTTAAGTCGGCCAGGGGGCAATTCACCCCTCCACTTT
. TRBJ1-4 . TRBV4-3 CASSPARGSNEKLFF TGCGCCAGCAGCCCAGCTCGGGGATCTAATGAAAAACTGTTTTTT
. TRBJ1-4 . TRBV9 CASSPRMDGANEKLFF TGTGCCAGCAGCCCCCGAATGGACGGGGCTAATGAAAAACTGTTTTTT
. TRBJ2-1 TRBD2 TRBV28 CASSPRGGGYNEQFF TGTGCCAGCAGCCCCCGGGGCGGGGGCTACAATGAGCAGTTCTTC
once TRBJ2-3 . TRBV9 CASSVDSLTDTQYF TGTGCCAGCAGCGTGGATAGCCTCACAGATACGCAGTATTTT
. TRBJ2-5 TRBD1 TRBV15 CATSRGGQVETQYF TGTGCCACCAGCAGGGGGGGACAGGTTGAGACCCAGTACTTC
. TRBJ2-5 TRBD2 TRBV6-1 CASSEPPEVAGVETQYF TGTGCCAGCAGTGAACCCCCTGAGGTAGCGGGGGTAGAGACCCAGTACTTC
. TRBJ1-2 TRBD1 TRBV28 CAIITAGTGGIGYTF TGTGCCATTATTACCGCCGGGACAGGGGGCATAGGCTACACCTTC
few TRBJ2-3 . TRBV5-6 CASSLTTGLSTDTQYF TGTGCCAGCAGCTTGACCACAGGGCTTAGCACAGATACGCAGTATTTT
. TRBJ1-2 TRBD1 TRBV12-3/TRBV12-4 CASSKGQNYGYTF TGTGCCAGCAGTAAGGGACAGAACTATGGCTACACCTTC
once TRBJ2-1 . TRBV4-3 CASSQDIQGVSFYNEQFF TGCGCCAGCAGCCAAGATATACAAGGGGTGAGTTTCTACAATGAGCAGTTCTTC
. TRBJ2-5 . TRBV9 CASSVQGTETQYF TGTGCCAGCAGCGTACAGGGGACGGAGACCCAGTACTTC